This TCR beta chain was observed in a study of T cell responses to AZD1222 COVID-19 vaccine. J gave up 10 bases and V 2 bases, and 15 bases lay outside the gene matches. The CDR3 has 16 amino acids. Germline values: CDR1 SGHKS, CDR2 YYEKEE (reference sequence). Libraries were prepared by immunoSEQ multiplex PCR; TCRdb keeps only in-frame clonotypes and omits some of them. The sample lists 90,000 to 120,000 clones, around nine tenths occurring once. The specimen comprised peripheral blood, sampled on day 0 of AZD1222 vaccination. The V and J genes are TRBV5-5 and TRBJ2-3; the match to TRBD2 covers 8 bases. The origin of this receptor is an adult in good health. This CDR3 reads CASSLNPGLDPRSQYF. CDR3 in DNA: TGTGCCAGCAGCTTAAACCCGGGACTAGACCCTCGGTCGCAGTATTTT.